Listed below are T cell receptor beta chains from one sample, sequenced in a study of cytomegalovirus exposure and HLA in healthy donors. Sequencing used immunoSEQ multiplex PCR; TCRdb keeps in-frame clones, though not all of them. Among about 120,000 clones listed, 88% were seen once. The sequenced material came from PBMCs. Source of these receptors: a man aged 18 to 30 in good health and CMV-seropositive. Both conserved end residues are part of each CDR3. A D gene is named only where the DNA matches it firmly.

V gene	D gene	J gene	CDR3 protein
TRBV7-2	.	TRBJ2-2	CASSSVGTGELFF
TRBV5-1	TRBD2	TRBJ2-3	CASSAGLAGGLGTDTQYF
TRBV19	.	TRBJ1-4	CASSTAYPKTLLFF
TRBV6-1	TRBD1	TRBJ1-1	CASSERGRDGTEAFF
TRBV27	TRBD1	TRBJ2-7	CASSPGQGPVAYEQYF
TRBV5-4	.	TRBJ1-2	CASSLAGGLNYGYTF
TRBV15	.	TRBJ2-6	CATSLQGSGANVLTF
TRBV18	TRBD2	TRBJ2-7	CASSASGGQDEQYF
TRBV10-1	.	TRBJ1-6	CASSVKQNSPLHF
TRBV18	.	TRBJ2-2	CASSPGQTGELFF
TRBV5-6	TRBD2	TRBJ2-3	CASSQPTRTSGFTDTQYF
TRBV6-1	.	TRBJ2-7	CASSEHDGRDYEQYF
TRBV28	.	TRBJ2-1	CASSPIRVYSYNEQFF
TRBV2	.	TRBJ1-5	CASRKPGGGSNQPQHF
TRBV5-1	.	TRBJ2-5	CASSLGPTRAGETQYF
TRBV29-1	TRBD1	TRBJ1-1	CSVGQGARTEAFF
TRBV19	.	TRBJ2-2	CASSIGGGATGVGELFF
TRBV7-9	.	TRBJ2-5	CASSLNFQETQYF
TRBV5-1	.	TRBJ2-5	CASSFSVQETQYF
TRBV7-6	.	TRBJ1-5	CASSRSSNQPQHF
TRBV1	.	TRBJ2-3	CTSSPHWTSGGRCTDTQYF
TRBV4-1	.	TRBJ2-1	CASSEMMTGNSYNEQFF
TRBV30	.	TRBJ1-6	CAWSIGQQNSPLHF
TRBV21-1	.	TRBJ1-3	CASSKYKLGTGGNTIYF
TRBV2	TRBD1	TRBJ2-1	CASSEGTGLSSEGEQFF
TRBV19	TRBD1	TRBJ1-4	CASKPRQGEEKLFF